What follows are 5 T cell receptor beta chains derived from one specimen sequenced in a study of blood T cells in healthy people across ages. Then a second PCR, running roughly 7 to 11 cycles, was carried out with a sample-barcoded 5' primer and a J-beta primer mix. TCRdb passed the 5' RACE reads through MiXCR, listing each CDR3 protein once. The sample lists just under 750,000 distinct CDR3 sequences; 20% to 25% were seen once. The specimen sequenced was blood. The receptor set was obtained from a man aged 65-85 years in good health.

DNA of the CDR3: TGCGCCAGCAGCTCGGGGGGAACAGGGCACAATGAGCAGTTCTTC. Protein product: CASSSGGTGHNEQFF. The V gene is TRBV5-1, the J gene TRBJ2-1, with a possible D match to TRBD2 (7 bases). The CDR3 sequence is 15 residues long. The V gene lost 3 bases and the J gene lost 5 bases, with 15 bases spanning the gap. The germline gives CDR1 SGHRS, CDR2 YFSETQ.

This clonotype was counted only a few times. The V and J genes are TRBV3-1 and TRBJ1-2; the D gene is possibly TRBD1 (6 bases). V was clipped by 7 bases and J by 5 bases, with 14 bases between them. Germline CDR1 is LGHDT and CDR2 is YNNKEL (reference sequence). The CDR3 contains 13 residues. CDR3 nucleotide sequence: TGTGCCAGCACCTGGGGCACAGGGTATGGCTACACCTTC. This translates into CASTWGTGYGYTF.

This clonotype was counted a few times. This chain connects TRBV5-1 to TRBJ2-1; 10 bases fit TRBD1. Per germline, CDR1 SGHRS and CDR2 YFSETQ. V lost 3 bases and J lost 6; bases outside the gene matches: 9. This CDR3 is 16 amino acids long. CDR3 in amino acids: CASSSYGTGVPNEQFF. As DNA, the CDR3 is TGCGCCAGCAGCTCCTATGGGACAGGGGTACCCAATGAGCAGTTCTTC.

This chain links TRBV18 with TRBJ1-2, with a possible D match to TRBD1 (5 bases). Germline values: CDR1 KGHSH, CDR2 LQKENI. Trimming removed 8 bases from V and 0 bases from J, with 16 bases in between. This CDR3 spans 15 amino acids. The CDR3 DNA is TGTGCCAGCGGACCCAGGGCCGGAGCTAACTATGGCTACACCTTC. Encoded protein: CASGPRAGANYGYTF.

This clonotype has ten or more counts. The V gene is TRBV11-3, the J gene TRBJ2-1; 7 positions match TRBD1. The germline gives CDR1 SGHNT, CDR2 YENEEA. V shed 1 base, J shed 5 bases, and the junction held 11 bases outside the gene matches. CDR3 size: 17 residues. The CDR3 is CASSLGKGASINNEQFF. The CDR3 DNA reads TGTGCCAGCAGCTTAGGGAAGGGGGCATCGATCAACAATGAGCAGTTCTTC.